The 5 T cell receptor beta chains listed next were all sequenced from one sample in a study of control samples from healthy donors and cancer patients. Sequencing was performed with immunoSEQ multiplex PCR; in TCRdb, only in-frame clones are kept and a portion is missing. The table has 110,000 or so clones, 70% to 90% seen once. Sequenced material: blood. These receptor sequences come from a man in his fifties or sixties in good health.

The V and J genes are TRBV7-2 and TRBJ1-1; D perhaps matches TRBD1 (5 bases). This CDR3 is 13 amino acids long. The germline V gene encodes CDR1 SGHTA and CDR2 FQGNSA. V lost 1 base and J 3 bases, leaving 6 bases between the germline ends. CDR3 sequence (DNA): TGTGCCAGCAGCTTAGGGGGGGACACTGAAGCTTTCTTT. Translation gives CASSLGGDTEAFF.

This chain links TRBV2 with TRBJ2-5; D tentatively fits TRBD1 or TRBD2 (5 bases each). The V end lost 7 bases, the J end lost 7 bases, and 16 bases lay between the germline ends. The CDR3 covers 13 residues. CDR1 is SNHLY, CDR2 FYNNEI, per germline. CDR3 residues: CASTGRPQGTQYF. The CDR3 nucleotides read TGTGCCAGCACGGGGCGACCCCAGGGGACCCAGTACTTC.

The chain joins TRBV5-1 to TRBJ2-1; 8 positions match TRBD2. CDR3 length: 14 amino acids. V shed 4 bases and J 9 bases; nucleotides not matched to a gene: 9. Looked up from germline, CDR1 is SGHRS and CDR2 is YFSETQ. CDR3 DNA: TGCGCCAGCAGCCCGATCGGGACTAGGGGTGAGCAGTTCTTC. Protein sequence: CASSPIGTRGEQFF.

The chain couples TRBV7-8 to TRBJ1-5; TRBD1 matches 8 bases. The CDR3 has 17 residues. Trimming at V came to 5 bases and at J to 2 bases, leaving 11 bases not matched to a gene. Germline V CDR1 and CDR2: SGHVS, FQNEAQ. For the CDR3, the DNA is TGTGCCAGCAGCCAGGGATTCAGGGGGCATGGCAATCAGCCCCAGCATTTT. Translating it yields CASSQGFRGHGNQPQHF.

The genes are TRBV27 and TRBJ1-2; D is possibly TRBD1 (5 bases). V was trimmed by 5 bases and J by 4 bases, leaving 8 bases between them. CDR1 MNHEY and CDR2 SMNVEV come from the germline V gene (reference sequence). The CDR3 runs 12 residues. Written as DNA, the CDR3 is TGTGCCAGCAGTACAGGTGCCTATGGCTACACCTTC. Protein product: CASSTGAYGYTF.